The 28 T cell receptor beta chains in this list originate from one sample, sequenced in a study of CD8 T cells in Susac syndrome (dated by TCRdb to between 2019 and 2020). The library was obtained by the immunoSEQ multiplex PCR assay. RNA was extracted using the RNeasy kit, and 0.5 to 1 microgram was reverse transcribed with random hexamers. The raw public data were reprocessed by TCRdb itself: fastp quality trimming at Q25, MiXCR clonotype calling, in-frame beta chains only. Every entry covers one CDR3 protein and lists the most common genes and DNA from its rows. The sample data list roughly 89,000 distinct CDR3 sequences, and about 96% of these were observed just once. The biggest ten clones account for roughly 0.45% of the sample. Sequenced input: CD8+ T cells from PBMCs. The receptors come from a human donor with Susac syndrome.

The chain combines TRBV21-1 with TRBJ2-1; the DNA was not compared with TRBD1, the D call given in the table. TRBV21-1 is shown as a pseudogene. CDR3 size: 13 residues. The CDR3 sequence is CASSKAVPNLQFF. The DNA of the CDR3 is TGTGCCAGCAGCAAAGCGGTCCCTAACTTGCAGTTCTTC.

The CDR3 loop is CASTSSSYEQYF. The CDR3 DNA sequence: TGCGCCAGCACAAGCAGCTCCTACGAGCAGTACTTC. The rearrangement uses TRBV5-1 and TRBJ2-7; D gene ambiguous. This CDR3 comprises 12 residues. Trimming took off 6 bases at V and 0 bases at J, with 7 bases between the two ends. The germline CDR1 and CDR2 sequences are SGHRS and YFSETQ.

The V gene is TRBV27, the J gene TRBJ1-6, with D possibly matching TRBD1 (5 bases). CDR3 size: 13 residues. Trimming pared 7 bases from V and 7 bases from J, leaving 11 bases between. The germline gives CDR1 MNHEY, CDR2 SMNVEV (reference sequence). The CDR3 DNA sequence: TGTGCCAGCAAGGGTGACAGCAATTCACCCCTCCACTTT. It encodes CASKGDSNSPLHF.

In this sample, this clonotype turned up once. The chain employs TRBV29-1 and TRBJ1-4; D remains ambiguous. Germline lookup yields CDR1 SQVTM and CDR2 ANQGSEA. Trimming took off 5 bases at V and 2 bases at J, with 12 bases between the two ends. This CDR3 region has 14 residues. The DNA of the CDR3 is TGCAGCGTTCGGTTGATGGACACTAATGAAAAACTGTTTTTT. This encodes CSVRLMDTNEKLFF. The full variable domain, rest sourced from reference TRBV29-1 and TRBJ1-4, is SAVISQKPSRDICQRGTSLTIQCQVDSQVTMMFWYRQQPGQSLTLIATANQGSEATYESGFVIDKFPISRPNLTFSTLTVSNMSPEDSSIYLCSVRLMDTNEKLFFGSGTQLSVL.

The chain uses TRBV5-6 and TRBJ2-1, with TRBD2 matching 15 bases. J gave up 6 bases and V 4 bases, and 8 bases lay outside the gene matches. The CDR3 is 17 amino acids. The germline CDR1 and CDR2 sequences are SGHDT and YYEEEE. This CDR3 reads CASSPGTSGRLVNEQFF. Here the CDR3 DNA reads TGTGCCAGCAGCCCGGGGACTAGCGGGAGGCTAGTCAATGAGCAGTTCTTC. Combining the CDR3 with reference TRBV5-6 and TRBJ2-1 gives the whole variable domain DAGVTQSPTHLIKTRGQQVTLRCSPKSGHDTVSWYQQALGQGPQFIFQYYEEEERQRGNFPDRFSGHQFPNYSSELNVNALLLGDSALYLCASSPGTSGRLVNEQFFGPGTRLTVL.

Here the CDR3 reads CSAIRDRNTGELFF. The CDR3 nucleotides are TGCAGTGCTATCCGGGACAGGAACACCGGGGAGCTGTTTTTT. The chain couples TRBV20-1 to TRBJ2-2; 7 nucleotides agree with TRBD1. Trimming removed 4 bases from V and 1 base from J; junction bases left unmatched: 3. Germline-derived CDR1 and CDR2 are DFQATT and SNEGSKA (reference sequence). The CDR3 runs 14 residues.

V gene TRBV2 combines with J gene TRBJ2-1, with D hard to call. The V gene lost 7 bases and the J gene lost 9 bases, with 13 bases spanning the gap. The CDR3 length is 12 residues. The germline V gene has CDR1 SNHLY and CDR2 FYNNEI. The DNA of the CDR3 is TGTGCCAGCATAGGTGGTAGTGGTGAGCAGTTCTTC. This gives the protein CASIGGSGEQFF.

The count of this clonotype is one. The rearrangement joins TRBV25-1 to TRBJ2-5, with 7 bases that match TRBD2. From germline, CDR1 is MGHDK and CDR2 SYGVNS. This CDR3 has 12 residues. Germline trimming cut 6 bases from V and 3 bases from J; bases unmatched to any gene: 1. The chain's CDR3 is CASRGREETQYF. DNA for the CDR3: TGTGCCAGCAGGGGGAGGGAAGAGACCCAGTACTTC.

The rearrangement uses TRBV7-9 and TRBJ1-2; 9 positions agree with TRBD1. Germline-derived CDR1 and CDR2 are SEHNR and FQNEAQ (reference sequence). The CDR3 runs to 13 residues. With 6 bases clipped from V and 5 bases from J, the junction kept 4 bases outside the gene matches. The CDR3 DNA reads as TGTGCCAGCAGTACCGGGACAGGGTATGGCTACACCTTC. It specifies CASSTGTGYGYTF.

CDR3 in DNA: TGTGCCAGCAGCCCGGACCCGGCAGATACGCAGTATTTT. Translating gives CASSPDPADTQYF. The V call is TRBV7-6, the J call TRBJ2-3; D call uncertain. The V end was cut by 5 bases, the J end by 4 bases, with 10 bases between. CDR3 size: 13 residues. Germline CDR1 SGHVS, CDR2 FNYEAQ.

The rearrangement uses TRBV6-5 and TRBJ2-7; D remains ambiguous. The V end was cut by 2 bases, the J end by 3 bases, with 8 bases between. This CDR3 contains 13 residues. Germline CDR1 is MNHEY and CDR2 is SVGAGI. CDR3 amino acids: CASSYPDGYEQYF. For the CDR3, the DNA is TGTGCCAGCAGTTACCCGGACGGCTACGAGCAGTACTTC.

The genes are TRBV15 and TRBJ2-2; TRBD1 aligns across 7 bases. CDR1 and CDR2 (germline): LNHNV, YYDKDF (reference sequence). The CDR3 spans 16 residues. J lost 1 base, V lost 5 bases, and 7 bases had no gene match. The CDR3 spells CATSEGRTGNTGELFF. CDR3 coding DNA: TGTGCCACCAGCGAGGGGCGGACAGGGAACACCGGGGAGCTGTTTTTT.

The genes are TRBV20-1 and TRBJ1-2; 7 nucleotides align to TRBD1. V trimming: 6 bases; J trimming: 4 bases; junction bases outside the gene matches: 11. Per germline, CDR1 DFQATT and CDR2 SNEGSKA (reference sequence). CDR3 length: 14 amino acids. The CDR3 protein is CSAPDRMKTYGYTF. The CDR3 DNA sequence: TGCAGTGCCCCGGACAGGATGAAAACCTATGGCTACACCTTC.

The genes are TRBV18 and TRBJ2-5; D remains ambiguous. The CDR3 runs 15 residues. Germline V gene lookup returns CDR1 KGHSH and CDR2 LQKENI. Trimming pared 1 base from V and 2 bases from J, leaving 11 bases between. CDR3 DNA: TGTGCCAGCTCACCACGGACCGATCTGCAAGAGACCCAGTACTTC. It codes for CASSPRTDLQETQYF.

The CDR3 bases are TGTGCCACCAGCAGAGTGGGTGGCCGAGGGGCCCGGGACATTCAGTACTTC. Amino acids: CATSRVGGRGARDIQYF. The chain carries TRBV15 and TRBJ2-4, with D possibly called TRBD1 or TRBD2 (5 bases each). Germline lookup yields CDR1 LNHNV and CDR2 YYDKDF (reference sequence). This CDR3 has 17 residues. The germline V and J ends were trimmed by 1 base and 8 bases, with 21 bases remaining between them.

This chain joins TRBV28 and TRBJ1-1; no clear D gene. Trimming took off 6 bases at V and 4 bases at J, with 9 bases between the two ends. The CDR3 sequence is 12 residues long. The germline gives CDR1 MDHEN, CDR2 SYDVKM. CDR3 sequence (DNA): TGTGCCAGCAGCAGACGGACCACTGAAGCTTTCTTT. As protein: CASSRRTTEAFF.

In nucleotides, the CDR3 is TGTGCCAGCAGCCAAGACAGTTCCTACGAGCAGTACGTC. This codes for CASSQDSSYEQYV. This sequence joins TRBV4-2 and TRBJ2-7, with D uncertain. The CDR3 loop spans 13 amino acids. Germline values: CDR1 LGHNA, CDR2 YNFKEQ. Trimming cost V 0 bases and J 1 base, with 4 bases left between them.

The rearrangement joins TRBV27 to TRBJ1-6, with no clear D. This CDR3 has 13 residues. Germline V lookup: CDR1 MNHEY, CDR2 SMNVEV (reference sequence). V was cut by 0 bases and J by 8 bases, with 5 bases left in between. The DNA for the CDR3 is TGTGCCAGCAGTTTATCTCGGGATTCACCCCTCCACTTT. This translates into CASSLSRDSPLHF.

The chain combines TRBV5-1 with TRBJ1-1, with a tentative D call TRBD1 (6 bases). This CDR3 contains 14 residues. V lost 3 bases and J lost 1, with 10 bases in between. Per the germline V gene, CDR1 is SGHRS and CDR2 is YFSETQ. The CDR3 DNA is TGCGCCAGCAGCTCCTGGACAGAGAACACTGAAGCTTTCTTT. Protein sequence: CASSSWTENTEAFF.

The chain is built from TRBV6-5 and TRBJ2-7, with no clear D. CDR1 is MNHEY and CDR2 is SVGAGI in the germline V gene. The CDR3 is made up of 12 amino acids. Trimming shortened V by 4 bases and J by 3 bases, and 7 bases separated the two germline ends. The CDR3 DNA reads TGTGCCAGCAGTTCCGCTAGCTACGAGCAGTACTTC. Translated: CASSSASYEQYF.

The chain links TRBV6-1 to TRBJ2-1; 11 bases match TRBD2. With V trimmed by 8 bases and J by 6 bases, 15 bases remained unmatched. Germline assignment: CDR1 MNHNS and CDR2 SASEGT. The CDR3 contains 17 residues. As DNA, the CDR3 is TGTGCCAGCCTACGGAAAACCGGGACTAGCGGACCCAATGAGCAGTTCTTC. Encoded protein: CASLRKTGTSGPNEQFF.

The chain has TRBV7-9 and TRBJ2-7; D is ambiguous. This CDR3 contains 14 residues. From germline, CDR1 is SEHNR and CDR2 FQNEAQ (reference sequence). V was pared by 2 bases and J by 2 bases, with 10 bases between. CDR3 DNA: TGTGCCAGCAGCTTATCACGGCTCCCCTACGAGCAGTACTTC. Translating gives CASSLSRLPYEQYF.

The rearrangement links TRBV6-5 to TRBJ2-3, with D possibly being TRBD1 (7 bases). The CDR3 is made up of 13 amino acids. Per germline, CDR1 MNHEY and CDR2 SVGAGI. The V gene lost 9 bases and the J gene lost 5 bases, with 15 bases spanning the gap. The CDR3 bases are TGTGCCAGTCAGGGGGGAACTAGAGATACGCAGTATTTT. It yields the protein CASQGGTRDTQYF.

The J gene is TRBJ2-7, the V gene TRBV7-6, with no clear D. Trimming took 5 bases from V and 4 from J, leaving 15 bases between them. The CDR3 is made up of 14 amino acids. CDR1 is SGHVS and CDR2 is FNYEAQ in the germline V gene. The DNA of the CDR3 is TGTGCCAGCAGCAGCCGGATCCTCCCTTACGAGCAGTACTTC. Its protein is CASSSRILPYEQYF.

The rearrangement uses TRBV29-1 and TRBJ2-4; D unresolved. Trimming stripped 4 bases from V and 0 bases from J, with 10 bases between. Germline V lookup: CDR1 SQVTM, CDR2 ANQGSEA. CDR3 length: 14 amino acids. CDR3 residues: CSVGDVLAKNIQYF. The CDR3 DNA reads as TGCAGCGTTGGGGATGTGCTAGCCAAAAACATTCAGTACTTC.

The CDR3 nucleotides read TGTGCCAGCAGCGTAGCGGGGGGCAGGGTGAACACTGAAGCTTTCTTT. Translating gives CASSVAGGRVNTEAFF. The chain recombines TRBV9 with TRBJ1-1; D possibly corresponds to TRBD1 (6 bases). The germline CDR1 and CDR2 sequences are SGDLS and YYNGEE. The CDR3 extends over 16 amino acids. V gave up 0 bases and J gave up 0 bases, with 12 bases separating them.

The rearrangement links TRBV2 to TRBJ1-4; TRBD1 is a possible D gene (5 bases). The CDR3 extends over 13 amino acids. The V and J ends lost 8 bases and 4 bases respectively, with 11 bases between them. CDR1 SNHLY and CDR2 FYNNEI come from the germline V gene. The CDR3 here is CASGGSSNEKLFF. CDR3 nucleotide sequence: TGTGCCAGCGGGGGATCCAGTAATGAAAAACTGTTTTTT. The variable domain in full, with the rest retrieved from reference TRBV2 and TRBJ1-4, is EPEVTQTPSHQVTQMGQEVILRCVPISNHLYFYWYRQILGQKVEFLVSFYNNEISEKSEIFDDQFSVERPDGSNFTLKIRSTKLEDSAMYFCASGGSSNEKLFFGSGTQLSVL.

The chain carries TRBV10-2 and TRBJ1-1; D is possibly TRBD1 (6 bases). The CDR3 is made up of 17 amino acids. Germline V gene data show CDR1 as WSHSY and CDR2 as SAAADI. V was cut by 1 base and J by 2 bases, with 17 bases left in between. This CDR3 is CASSEFDGGLDNTEAFF. For the CDR3, the DNA is TGCGCCAGCAGTGAGTTCGATGGGGGCTTGGACAACACTGAAGCTTTCTTT.